This TCR beta chain was recorded in a study of OX40 agonist ivuxolimab in advanced cancers. Data came from immunoSEQ multiplex PCR; TCRdb stores just in-frame clones and leaves some out. The sample carries roughly 11,000 clones, around four fifths recorded once. V trimming: 4 bases; J trimming: 4 bases; junction bases outside the gene matches: 12. CDR3 length: 16 amino acids. Germline-derived CDR1 and CDR2 are SGHAT and FQNNGV. Study-wide results and caveats: Circulating CD4+ and CD8+ T cells showed clonal expansion by week 6 at 0.1 to 3.0 mg/kg.

Turning to this clone: Its antigen is currently unknown.

The chain has TRBV11-2 and TRBJ2-5; 7 nucleotides agree with TRBD2. Sample: CD4+ or CD8+ T cells sorted from blood, taken in a trial of the OX40 agonist ivuxolimab. This receptor was obtained from an adult with an advanced solid tumor such as melanoma, head and neck, liver or kidney cancer. CDR3 sequence (DNA): TGTGCCAGCAGCTCCGAGACTAGCCCGGACGGAGAGACCCAGTACTTC. The encoded protein is CASSSETSPDGETQYF.